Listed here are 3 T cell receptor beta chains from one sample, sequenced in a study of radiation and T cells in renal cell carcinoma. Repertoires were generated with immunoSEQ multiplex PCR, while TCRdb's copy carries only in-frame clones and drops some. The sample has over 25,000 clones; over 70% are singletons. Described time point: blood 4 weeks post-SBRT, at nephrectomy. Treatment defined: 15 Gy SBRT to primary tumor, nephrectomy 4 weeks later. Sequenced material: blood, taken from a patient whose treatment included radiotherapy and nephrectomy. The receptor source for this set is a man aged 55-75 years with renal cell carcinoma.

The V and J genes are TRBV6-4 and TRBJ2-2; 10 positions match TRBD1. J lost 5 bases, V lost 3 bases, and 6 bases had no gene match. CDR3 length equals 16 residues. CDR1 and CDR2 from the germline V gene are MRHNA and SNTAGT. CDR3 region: CASSDWDRGRTGELFF. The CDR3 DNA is TGTGCCAGCAGTGATTGGGACAGGGGTCGGACCGGGGAGCTGTTTTTT.

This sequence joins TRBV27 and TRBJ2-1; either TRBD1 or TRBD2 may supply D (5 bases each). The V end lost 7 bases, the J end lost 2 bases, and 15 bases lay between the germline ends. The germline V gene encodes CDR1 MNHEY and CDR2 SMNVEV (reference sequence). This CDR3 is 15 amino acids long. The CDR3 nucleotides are TGTGCCAGCAACCCCGGGGCTAGGGCCTACAATGAGCAGTTCTTC. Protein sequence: CASNPGARAYNEQFF.

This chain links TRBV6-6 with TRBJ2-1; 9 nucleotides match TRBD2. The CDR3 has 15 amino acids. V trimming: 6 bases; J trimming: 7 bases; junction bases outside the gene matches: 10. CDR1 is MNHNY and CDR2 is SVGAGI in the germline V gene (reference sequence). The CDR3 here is CASSPARGRVNEQFF. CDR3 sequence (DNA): TGTGCCAGCAGCCCCGCACGCGGGAGGGTAAATGAGCAGTTCTTC.